This TCR beta chain was documented in a study of human T cells and chemical hapten exposure. Study as a whole: A roughly 2 cm by roughly 2 cm inner upper arm patch received 2% DPC for sensitization. Study-wide results and limits: PT1 expanded TCR counts and patch test score were linked, and their correlation was positive. While controls formed fewer of them, expanded TCRs formed significantly more large CDR3 similarity clusters.

As regards this clonotype: Its antigen remains unknown.

The time point denotes: patch test 2, 6 weeks after DPC sensitization. Sample treatment: therapeutic diphenylcyclopropenone sensitization with weekly scalp DPC. The library gave individual cDNA molecules unique molecular identifiers. TCRdb recomputed calls from the RACE reads with MiXCR, one row per CDR3 protein. Altogether some 80,000 distinct CDR3 sequences are present, 10% being singletons, with the ten largest covering under 2.5%. This CDR3 region has 11 residues. The germline V and J ends were trimmed by 7 bases and 5 bases, with 9 bases remaining between them. Germline V lookup: CDR1 SQVTM, CDR2 ANQGSEA.

V is TRBV29-1 and J is TRBJ2-1; D possibly corresponds to TRBD1 (5 bases). The sequencing used whole blood, collected in connection with sensitization to the hapten diphenylcyclopropenone (DPC). The sequence was obtained from a woman in her twenties or thirties with alopecia areata. Some clones in this sample may be carry-over from other donors' samples. The CDR3 bases are TGCAGCGCCAGGGTTAACAATGAGCAGTTCTTC. Protein sequence: CSARVNNEQFF.